This T cell receptor beta chain was recorded in a study of Tregs in tolerant kidney transplant recipients. Broader study findings: Few patients were studied, so findings need validation in larger groups.

On this clone: The antigen is undetermined.

Assay: immunoSEQ multiplex PCR; the TCRdb copy retains only in-frame clones and omits some. The table includes 100,000 to 120,000 clones, roughly 90% detected once. Deletions cut 7 bases from V and 7 bases from J, with 19 bases between. Germline lookup yields CDR1 SNHLY and CDR2 FYNNEI. The CDR3 is 14 amino acids. Specimen: CD4+ T cells from blood, collected before the transplant. The rearrangement uses TRBV2 and TRBJ1-2; maybe TRBD1 (6 bases). This TCR was sampled from a human donor who received a combined kidney and bone marrow transplant. The CDR3 spells CASNYVGQTGGYTF. The CDR3 nucleotides read TGTGCCAGCAATTACGTAGGACAGACAGGTGGCTACACCTTC.